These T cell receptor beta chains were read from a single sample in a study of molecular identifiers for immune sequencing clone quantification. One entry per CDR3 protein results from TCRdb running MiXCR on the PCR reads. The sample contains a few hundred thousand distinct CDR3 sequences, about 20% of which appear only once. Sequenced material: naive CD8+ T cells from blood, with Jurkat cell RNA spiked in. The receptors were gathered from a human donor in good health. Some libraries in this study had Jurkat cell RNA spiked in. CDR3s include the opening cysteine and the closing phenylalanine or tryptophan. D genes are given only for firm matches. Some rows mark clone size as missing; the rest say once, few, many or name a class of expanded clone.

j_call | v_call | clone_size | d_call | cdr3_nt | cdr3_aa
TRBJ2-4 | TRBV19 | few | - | TGTGCCAGTAGTATACCCCCTCCCTGGACAGTGACAATAGCCAAAAACATTCAGTACTTC | CASSIPPPWTVTIAKNIQYF
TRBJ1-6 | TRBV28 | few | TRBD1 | TGTGCCAGTGGGACAGATAATTCACCCCTCCACTTT | CASGTDNSPLHF
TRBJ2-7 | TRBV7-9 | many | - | TGTGCCAGCAGCTTGTTGTACGAGCAGTACTTC | CASSLLYEQYF
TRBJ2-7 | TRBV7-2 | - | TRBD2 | TGTGCCAGCAGCTTAGCGGCAGCGGGAGGTGGGCAGTACTTC | CASSLAAAGGGQYF
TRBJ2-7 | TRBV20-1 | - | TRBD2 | TGCAGTGCCAATAAACTTCAGCCCGGACTAGGAACCTACGAGCAGTACTTC | CSANKLQPGLGTYEQYF
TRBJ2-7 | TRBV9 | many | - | TGTGCCAGCAGCGCGGGGCCCGACAGAAGCTACGAGCAGTACTTC | CASSAGPDRSYEQYF
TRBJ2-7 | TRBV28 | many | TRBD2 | TGTGCCAGCAGCCCTGGCGGGAGGGCCTTCTACGAGCAGTACTTC | CASSPGGRAFYEQYF
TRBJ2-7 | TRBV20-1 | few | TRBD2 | TGCAGTGCTAGAGATCTTTATTCGACTAGCGGGAGTAACGAGCAGTACTTC | CSARDLYSTSGSNEQYF
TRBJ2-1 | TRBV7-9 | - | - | TGTGCCAGCAGCTTAGCGTTAGGGTCCGCGGAAGGGCAGTTCTTC | CASSLALGSAEGQFF
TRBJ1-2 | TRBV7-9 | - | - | TGTGCCAGGGTAGGACAGTTCTATGGCTACACCTTC | CARVGQFYGYTF
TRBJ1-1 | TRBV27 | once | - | TGTGCCAGCAGTTGGGTCGAAAACACTGAAGCTTTCTTT | CASSWVENTEAFF
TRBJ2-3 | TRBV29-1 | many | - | TGCAGCGTTGTTGGGTCACGCGCGGATACGCAGTATTTT | CSVVGSRADTQYF
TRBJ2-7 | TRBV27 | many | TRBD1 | TGTGCCAGCAGTCCCTGGACAGGAACCTACGAGCAGTACTTC | CASSPWTGTYEQYF
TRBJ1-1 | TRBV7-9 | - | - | TGTGCCAGCAGCCCTAGCGTAGAAGGGAAATATACTGAAGCTTTCTTT | CASSPSVEGKYTEAFF
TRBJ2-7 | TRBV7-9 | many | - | TGTGCCAGCAGCCCCAGCAGGCCCACCTACGAGCAGTACTTC | CASSPSRPTYEQYF
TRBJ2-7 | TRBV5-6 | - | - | TGTGCCAGCAGCTTGGAGGGTCAGGGCCACGAGCAGTACTTC | CASSLEGQGHEQYF
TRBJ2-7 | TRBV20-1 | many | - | TGCAGTGCCCTGTCGGAGACCTCCTACGAGCAGTACTTC | CSALSETSYEQYF
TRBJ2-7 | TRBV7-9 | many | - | TGTGCCAGCAGCTCGGCGGGTACGTACGAGCAGTACTTC | CASSSAGTYEQYF
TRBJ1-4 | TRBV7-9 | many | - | TGTGCCAGCAGTCCAACGGGTAACGAAAAACTGTTTTTT | CASSPTGNEKLFF
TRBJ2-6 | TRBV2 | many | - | TGTGCCAGCAGTGAAGTTGGCGGGATCTCTGGGGCCAACGTCCTGACTTTC | CASSEVGGISGANVLTF
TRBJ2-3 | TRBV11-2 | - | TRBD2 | TGTGCCAGCAGCACCTCTAGCGGGATGGCAGATACGCAGTATTTT | CASSTSSGMADTQYF
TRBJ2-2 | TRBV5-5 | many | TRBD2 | TGTGCCAGCAGCTTGGGTCCAGGACTAGCGGGAGGGCCCCAAAACACCGGGGAGCTGTTTTTT | CASSLGPGLAGGPQNTGELFF
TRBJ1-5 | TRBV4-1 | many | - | TGCGCCAGCAGCCAGAGGGTTGGTAATCAGCCCCAGCATTTT | CASSQRVGNQPQHF
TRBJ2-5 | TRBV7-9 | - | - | TGTGCCAGTAGCTTAGACGCAAAGACCCAGTACTTC | CASSLDAKTQYF
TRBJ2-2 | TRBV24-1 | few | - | TGTGCCACCAGTGATTCTGATTGGCCGGAGAACACCGGGGAGCTGTTTTTT | CATSDSDWPENTGELFF
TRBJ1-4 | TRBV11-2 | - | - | TGTGCCAGCAGCTATCAGGGGCTTCGGATCGCAACTAATGAAAAACTGTTTTTT | CASSYQGLRIATNEKLFF
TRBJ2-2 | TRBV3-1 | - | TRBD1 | TGTGCCAGCAGCCAAGAGTCGGACAGGAAATCCGCGAACACCGGGGAGCTGTTTTTT | CASSQESDRKSANTGELFF
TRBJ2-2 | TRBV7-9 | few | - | TGTGCCAGCAGCTTAGGCGCCTACCGCACCGGGGAGCTGTTTTTT | CASSLGAYRTGELFF
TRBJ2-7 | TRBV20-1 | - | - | TGCAGTGCTGGAGATCTGTCGGGGTCCCACGAGCAGTACTTC | CSAGDLSGSHEQYF
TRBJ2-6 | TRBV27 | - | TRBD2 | TGTGCCAGCAGTAAGACTAGCGGGAGGAGTTTTGGGGCCAACGTCCTGACTTTC | CASSKTSGRSFGANVLTF
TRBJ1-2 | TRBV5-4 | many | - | TGTGCCAGCTCCGCGGAGAACGGCTATGGCTACACCTTC | CASSAENGYGYTF
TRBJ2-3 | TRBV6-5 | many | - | TGTGCCAAACCCGCTGATCCTAGCACAGATACGCAGTATTTT | CAKPADPSTDTQYF
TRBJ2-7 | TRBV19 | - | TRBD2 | TGTGCCAGTAGCCATCGGTCTAGCGGAAACTACGAGCAGTACTTC | CASSHRSSGNYEQYF
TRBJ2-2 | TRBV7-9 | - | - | TGTGCCAGCAGCTTCGGTCTCAGCGGCACCGGGGAGCTGTTTTTT | CASSFGLSGTGELFF
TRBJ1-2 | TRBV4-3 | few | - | TGCGCCAGCAGCCAAGACCGGGGCGGGAGCTATGGCTACACCTTC | CASSQDRGGSYGYTF
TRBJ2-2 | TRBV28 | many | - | TGTGCCAGCAGTTTATCTAGGAACACCGGGGAGCTGTTTTTT | CASSLSRNTGELFF
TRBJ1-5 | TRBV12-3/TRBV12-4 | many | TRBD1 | TGTGCCAGCAGTACCCCGGACAGGGTGAATCAGCCCCAGCATTTT | CASSTPDRVNQPQHF
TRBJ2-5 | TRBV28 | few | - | TGTGCCAGCAGACCCCAGGGGGGGTCTCGAGAGACCCAGTACTTC | CASRPQGGSRETQYF
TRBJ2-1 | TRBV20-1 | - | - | TGCAGTGCTAGACTAGCCAACTACAATGAGCAGTTCTTC | CSARLANYNEQFF
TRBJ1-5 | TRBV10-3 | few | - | TGTGCCATCAGTGAGTTGTCAGGGTTCAATCAGCCCCAGCATTTT | CAISELSGFNQPQHF
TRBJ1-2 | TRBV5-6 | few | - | TGTGCCAGCAGCTTGGCGGCCGGGAATCTCCTTGGCTACACCTTC | CASSLAAGNLLGYTF
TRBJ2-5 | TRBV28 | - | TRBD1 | TGTGCCAGCAGTTTATGGGAGCGGGGACAGGGGGCTGAGACCCAGTACTTC | CASSLWERGQGAETQYF
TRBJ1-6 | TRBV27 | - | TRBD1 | TGTGCCAGCAGCCTCACGACAGGGGCAGGTTCACCCCTCCACTTT | CASSLTTGAGSPLHF
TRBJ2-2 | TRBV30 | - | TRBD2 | TGTGCCTGGGGACTAGCGGGAGAGACCGGGGAGCTGTTTTTT | CAWGLAGETGELFF
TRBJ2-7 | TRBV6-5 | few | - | TGTGCCAGCGGAACAGGCTGGGGCGAGCAGTACTTC | CASGTGWGEQYF
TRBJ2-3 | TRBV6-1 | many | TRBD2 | TGTGCCAGCAGTGAGGAACCTAGCGGGAGACTCCTCAGCACAGATACGCAGTATTTT | CASSEEPSGRLLSTDTQYF
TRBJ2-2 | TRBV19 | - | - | TGTGCCAGTAGTATTACAGGCAGGGGAGGCGGGGAGCTGTTTTTT | CASSITGRGGGELFF
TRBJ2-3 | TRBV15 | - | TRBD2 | TGTGCCACCAGCAGAGATCGGACTAGCGGTAGCACAGATACGCAGTATTTT | CATSRDRTSGSTDTQYF
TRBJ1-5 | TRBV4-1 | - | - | TGCGCCAGCAGCCCAGCGTTCACAAGCAATCAGCCCCAGCATTTT | CASSPAFTSNQPQHF